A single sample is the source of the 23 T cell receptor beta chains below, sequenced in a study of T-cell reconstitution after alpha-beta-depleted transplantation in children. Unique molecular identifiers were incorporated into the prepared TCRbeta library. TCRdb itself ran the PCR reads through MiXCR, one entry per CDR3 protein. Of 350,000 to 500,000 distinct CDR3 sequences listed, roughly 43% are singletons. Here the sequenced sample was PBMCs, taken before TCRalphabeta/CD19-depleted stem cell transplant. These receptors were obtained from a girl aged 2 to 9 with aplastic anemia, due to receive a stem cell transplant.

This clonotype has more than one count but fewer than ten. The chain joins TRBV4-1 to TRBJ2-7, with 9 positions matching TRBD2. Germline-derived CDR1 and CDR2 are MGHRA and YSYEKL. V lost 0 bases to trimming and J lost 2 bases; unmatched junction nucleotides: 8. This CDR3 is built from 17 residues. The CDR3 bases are TGCGCCAGCAGCCAAGATCTGGATAGCGGGAGCCCCTACGAGCAGTACTTC. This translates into CASSQDLDSGSPYEQYF.

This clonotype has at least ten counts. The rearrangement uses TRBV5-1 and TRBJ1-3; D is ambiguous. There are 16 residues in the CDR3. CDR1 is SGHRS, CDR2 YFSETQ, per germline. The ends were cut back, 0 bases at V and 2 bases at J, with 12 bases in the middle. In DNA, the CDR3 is TGCGCCAGCAGCTTGGTCCTGACGGAGCCTGGAAACACCATATATTTT. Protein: CASSLVLTEPGNTIYF.

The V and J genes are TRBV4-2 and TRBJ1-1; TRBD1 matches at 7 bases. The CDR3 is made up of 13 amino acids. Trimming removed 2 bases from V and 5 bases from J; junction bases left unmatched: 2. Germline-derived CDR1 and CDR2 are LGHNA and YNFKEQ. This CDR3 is CASSQRTGTEAFF. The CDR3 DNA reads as TGTGCCAGCAGCCAACGGACAGGTACTGAAGCTTTCTTT.

CDR3 loop: CASTSTSGRAGTGELFF. CDR3 bases: TGTGCCAGTACCTCAACTAGCGGGAGGGCCGGGACCGGGGAGCTGTTTTTT. The genes are TRBV19 and TRBJ2-2; the match to TRBD2 covers 13 bases. The V segment lost 7 bases and the J segment 5 bases; nucleotides outside the gene matches: 10. Germline assignment: CDR1 LNHDA and CDR2 SQIVND (reference sequence). The CDR3 loop spans 17 amino acids.

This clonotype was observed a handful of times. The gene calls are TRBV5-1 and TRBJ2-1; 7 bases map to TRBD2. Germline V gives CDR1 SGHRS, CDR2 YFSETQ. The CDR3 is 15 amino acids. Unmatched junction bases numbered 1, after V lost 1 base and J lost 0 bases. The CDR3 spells CASSLSGDSYNEQFF. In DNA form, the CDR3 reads TGCGCCAGCAGCTTGAGCGGGGACTCCTACAATGAGCAGTTCTTC.

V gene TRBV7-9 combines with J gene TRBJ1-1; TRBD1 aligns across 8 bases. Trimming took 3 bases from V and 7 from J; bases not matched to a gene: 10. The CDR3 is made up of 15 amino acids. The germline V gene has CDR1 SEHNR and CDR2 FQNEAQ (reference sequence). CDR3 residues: CASSFPGGASGEAFF. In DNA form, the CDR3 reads TGTGCCAGCAGCTTCCCAGGGGGCGCTTCGGGTGAAGCTTTCTTT.

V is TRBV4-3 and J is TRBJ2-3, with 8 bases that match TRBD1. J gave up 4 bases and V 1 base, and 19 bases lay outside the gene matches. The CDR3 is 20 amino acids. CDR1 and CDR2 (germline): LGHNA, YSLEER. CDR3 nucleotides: TGCGCCAGCAGCCAAGTCGGGGACAGGAGAGGCCACATGTCGGCAGATACGCAGTATTTT. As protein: CASSQVGDRRGHMSADTQYF.

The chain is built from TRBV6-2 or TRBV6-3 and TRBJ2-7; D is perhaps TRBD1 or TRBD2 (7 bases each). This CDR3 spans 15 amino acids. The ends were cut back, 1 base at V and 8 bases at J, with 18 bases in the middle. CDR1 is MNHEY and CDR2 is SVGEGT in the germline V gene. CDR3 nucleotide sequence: TGTGCCAGCAGTTACTTCTCAGGGGGGGCCCACAAGCAGTACTTC. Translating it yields CASSYFSGGAHKQYF.

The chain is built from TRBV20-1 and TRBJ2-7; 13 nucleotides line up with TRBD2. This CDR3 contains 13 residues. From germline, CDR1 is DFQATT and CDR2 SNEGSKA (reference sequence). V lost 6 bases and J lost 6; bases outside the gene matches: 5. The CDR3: CSALGLAGSEQYF. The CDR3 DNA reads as TGCAGTGCCCTGGGACTAGCGGGGAGCGAGCAGTACTTC.

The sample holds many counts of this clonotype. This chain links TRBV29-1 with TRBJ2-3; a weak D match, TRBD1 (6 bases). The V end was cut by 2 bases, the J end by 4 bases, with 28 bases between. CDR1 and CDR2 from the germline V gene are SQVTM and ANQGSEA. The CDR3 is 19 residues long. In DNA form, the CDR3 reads TGCAGCGTTGAAAGGGTAAATCAGGGACGGGGACATGTCCCAGATACGCAGTATTTT. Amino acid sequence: CSVERVNQGRGHVPDTQYF.

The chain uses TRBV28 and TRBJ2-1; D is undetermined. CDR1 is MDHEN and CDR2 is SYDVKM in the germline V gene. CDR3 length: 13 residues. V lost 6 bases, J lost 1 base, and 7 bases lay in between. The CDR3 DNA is TGTGCCAGCAGGTATCGTTCCTACAATGAGCAGTTCTTC. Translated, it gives CASRYRSYNEQFF.

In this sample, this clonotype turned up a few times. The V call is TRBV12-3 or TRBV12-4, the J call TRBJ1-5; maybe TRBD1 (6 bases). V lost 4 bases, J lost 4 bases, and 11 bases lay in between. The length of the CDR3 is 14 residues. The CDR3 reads CASSSTGLNQPQHF. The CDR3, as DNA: TGTGCCAGCAGTTCGACAGGTCTTAATCAGCCCCAGCATTTT.

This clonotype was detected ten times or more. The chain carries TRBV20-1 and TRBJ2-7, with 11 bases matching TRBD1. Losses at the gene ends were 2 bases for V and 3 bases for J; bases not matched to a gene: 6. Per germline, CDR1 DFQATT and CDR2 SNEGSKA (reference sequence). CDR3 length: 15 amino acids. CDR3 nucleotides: TGCAGTGCTAGACCGCCGGGACAGGGGGTCTACGAGCAGTACTTC. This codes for CSARPPGQGVYEQYF.

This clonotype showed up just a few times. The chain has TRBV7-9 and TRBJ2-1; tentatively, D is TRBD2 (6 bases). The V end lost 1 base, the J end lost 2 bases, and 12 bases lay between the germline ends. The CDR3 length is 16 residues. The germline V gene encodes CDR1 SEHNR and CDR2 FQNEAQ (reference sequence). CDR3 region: CASSLVGSGTYNEQFF. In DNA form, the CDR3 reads TGTGCCAGCAGCTTAGTCGGGAGTGGAACCTACAATGAGCAGTTCTTC.

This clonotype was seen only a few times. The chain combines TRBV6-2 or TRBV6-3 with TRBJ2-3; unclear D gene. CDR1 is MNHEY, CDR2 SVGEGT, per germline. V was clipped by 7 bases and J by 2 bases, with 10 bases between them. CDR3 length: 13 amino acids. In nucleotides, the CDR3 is TGTGCCAGCAAGAGCATTCTCACAGATACGCAGTATTTT. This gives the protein CASKSILTDTQYF.

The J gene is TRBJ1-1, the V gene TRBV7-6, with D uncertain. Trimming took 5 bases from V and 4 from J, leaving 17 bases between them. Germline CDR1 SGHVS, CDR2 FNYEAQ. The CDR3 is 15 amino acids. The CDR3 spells CASSAPGGRSTEAFF. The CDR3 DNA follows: TGTGCCAGCAGCGCCCCGGGAGGGAGAAGCACTGAAGCTTTCTTT.

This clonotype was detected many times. CDR3 sequence reads: CASSLDRNQPQHF. The CDR3 DNA sequence: TGTGCCAGCAGTTTAGACAGGAATCAGCCCCAGCATTTT. The chain recombines TRBV12-3 or TRBV12-4 with TRBJ1-5; D might be TRBD1 (5 bases). The CDR3 has 13 residues. V gave up 1 base and J gave up 4 bases, with 5 bases separating them.

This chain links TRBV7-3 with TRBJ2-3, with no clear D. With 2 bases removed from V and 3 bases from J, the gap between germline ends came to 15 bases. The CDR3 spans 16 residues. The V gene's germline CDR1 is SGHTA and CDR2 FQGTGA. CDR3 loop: CASSLGLSGQTDTQYF. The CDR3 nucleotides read TGTGCCAGCAGCTTAGGGCTGTCCGGGCAGACAGATACGCAGTATTTT. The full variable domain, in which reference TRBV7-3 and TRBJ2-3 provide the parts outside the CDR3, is GAGVSQTPSNKVTEKGKYVELRCDPISGHTALYWYRQSLGQGPEFLIYFQGTGAADDSGLPNDRFFAVRPEGSVSTLKIQRTERGDSAVYLCASSLGLSGQTDTQYFGPGTRLTVL.

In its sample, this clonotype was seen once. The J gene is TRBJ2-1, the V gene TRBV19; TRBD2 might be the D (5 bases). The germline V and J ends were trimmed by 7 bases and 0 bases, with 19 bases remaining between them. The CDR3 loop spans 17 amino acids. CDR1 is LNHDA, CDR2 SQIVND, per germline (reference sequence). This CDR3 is CASNPTRTGISYNEQFF. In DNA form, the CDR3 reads TGTGCCAGTAACCCAACCCGGACTGGGATCTCCTACAATGAGCAGTTCTTC.

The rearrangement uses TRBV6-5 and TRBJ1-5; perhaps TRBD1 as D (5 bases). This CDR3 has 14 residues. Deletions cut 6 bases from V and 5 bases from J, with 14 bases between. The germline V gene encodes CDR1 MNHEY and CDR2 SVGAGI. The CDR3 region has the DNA TGTGCCAGCAGGCCGGGCTTGGGGGATCAGCCCCAGCATTTT. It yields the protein CASRPGLGDQPQHF.

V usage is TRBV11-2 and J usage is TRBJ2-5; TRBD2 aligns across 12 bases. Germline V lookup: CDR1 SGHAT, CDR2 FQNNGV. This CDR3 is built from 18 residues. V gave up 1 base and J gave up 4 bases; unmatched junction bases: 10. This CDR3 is CASSLGRRLAGEGETQYF. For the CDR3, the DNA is TGTGCCAGCAGCTTAGGTCGCCGACTAGCGGGAGAAGGAGAGACCCAGTACTTC.

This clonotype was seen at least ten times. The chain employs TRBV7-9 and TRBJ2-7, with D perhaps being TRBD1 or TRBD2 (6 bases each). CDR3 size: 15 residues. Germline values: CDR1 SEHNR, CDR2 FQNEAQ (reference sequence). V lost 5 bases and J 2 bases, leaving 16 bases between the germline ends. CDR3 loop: CASSPRDTAPYEQYF. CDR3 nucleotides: TGTGCCAGCAGCCCGCGGGACACGGCCCCCTACGAGCAGTACTTC.

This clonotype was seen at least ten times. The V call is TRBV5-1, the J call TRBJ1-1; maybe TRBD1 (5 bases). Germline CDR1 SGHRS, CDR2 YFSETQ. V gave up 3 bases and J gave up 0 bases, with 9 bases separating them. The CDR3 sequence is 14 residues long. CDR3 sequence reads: CASSSGHLNTEAFF. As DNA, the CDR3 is TGCGCCAGCAGCTCAGGACATCTGAACACTGAAGCTTTCTTT.